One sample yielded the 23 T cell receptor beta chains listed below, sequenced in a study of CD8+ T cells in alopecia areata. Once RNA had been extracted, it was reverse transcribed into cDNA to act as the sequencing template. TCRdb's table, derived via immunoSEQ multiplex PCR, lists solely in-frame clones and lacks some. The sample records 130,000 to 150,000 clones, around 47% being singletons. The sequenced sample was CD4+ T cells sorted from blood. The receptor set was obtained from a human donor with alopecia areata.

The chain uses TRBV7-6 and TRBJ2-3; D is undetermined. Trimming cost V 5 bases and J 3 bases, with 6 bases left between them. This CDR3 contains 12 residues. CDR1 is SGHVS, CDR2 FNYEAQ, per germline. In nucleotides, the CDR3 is TGTGCCAGCAGCCGCGGTACAGATACGCAGTATTTT. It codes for CASSRGTDTQYF.

Here the CDR3 reads CASRSTLSYEQYF. CDR3 nucleotides: TGTGCCAGCAGGTCTACCCTCTCCTACGAGCAGTACTTC. The chain couples TRBV5-6 to TRBJ2-7; D is undetermined. V lost 5 bases to trimming and J lost 0 bases, with 9 bases between them. In germline, CDR1 is SGHDT, CDR2 YYEEEE. The CDR3 consists of 13 residues. Using reference TRBV5-6 and TRBJ2-7 for the parts outside the CDR3, the full variable domain is DAGVTQSPTHLIKTRGQQVTLRCSPKSGHDTVSWYQQALGQGPQFIFQYYEEEERQRGNFPDRFSGHQFPNYSSELNVNALLLGDSALYLCASRSTLSYEQYFGPGTRLTVT.

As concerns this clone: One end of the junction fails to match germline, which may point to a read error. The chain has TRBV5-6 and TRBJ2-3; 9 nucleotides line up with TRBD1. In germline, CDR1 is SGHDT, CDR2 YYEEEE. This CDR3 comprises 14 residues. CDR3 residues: CASSPEPTGTGQNF. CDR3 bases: TGTGCCAGCAGCCCCGAACCCACCGGGACAGGGCAGAATTTT.

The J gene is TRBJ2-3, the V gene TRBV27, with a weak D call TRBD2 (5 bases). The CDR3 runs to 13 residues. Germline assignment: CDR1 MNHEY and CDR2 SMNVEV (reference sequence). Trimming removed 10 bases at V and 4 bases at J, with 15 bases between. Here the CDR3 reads CATGMEISDTQYF. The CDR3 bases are TGTGCCACCGGGATGGAGATCTCAGATACGCAGTATTTT.

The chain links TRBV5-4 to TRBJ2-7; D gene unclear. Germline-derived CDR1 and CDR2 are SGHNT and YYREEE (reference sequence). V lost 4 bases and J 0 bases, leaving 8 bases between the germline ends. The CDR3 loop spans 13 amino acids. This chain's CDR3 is CASSRRDSYEQYF. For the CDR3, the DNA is TGTGCCAGCAGCCGAAGGGACTCCTACGAGCAGTACTTC.

DNA of the CDR3: TGTGCCAGCAGCTCCGGGACACTGAACACTGAAGCTTTCTTT. This encodes CASSSGTLNTEAFF. The chain has TRBV7-2 and TRBJ1-1; D is possibly TRBD1 (6 bases). Germline V gene sequence: CDR1 SGHTA, CDR2 FQGNSA. Trimming shortened V by 4 bases and J by 0 bases, and 9 bases separated the two germline ends. CDR3 length: 14 amino acids.

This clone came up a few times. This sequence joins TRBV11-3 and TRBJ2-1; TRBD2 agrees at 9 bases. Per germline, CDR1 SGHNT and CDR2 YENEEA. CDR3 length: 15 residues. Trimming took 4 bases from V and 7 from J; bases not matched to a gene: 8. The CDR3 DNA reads TGTGCCAGCAGCTACGAACTAGCGGGCCAAAATGAGCAGTTCTTC. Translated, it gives CASSYELAGQNEQFF.

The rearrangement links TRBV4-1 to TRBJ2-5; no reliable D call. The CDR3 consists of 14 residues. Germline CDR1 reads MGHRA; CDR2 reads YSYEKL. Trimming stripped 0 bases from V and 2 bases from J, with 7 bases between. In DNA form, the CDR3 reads TGCGCCAGCAGCCAAGATACGGCACAAGAGACCCAGTACTTC. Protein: CASSQDTAQETQYF.

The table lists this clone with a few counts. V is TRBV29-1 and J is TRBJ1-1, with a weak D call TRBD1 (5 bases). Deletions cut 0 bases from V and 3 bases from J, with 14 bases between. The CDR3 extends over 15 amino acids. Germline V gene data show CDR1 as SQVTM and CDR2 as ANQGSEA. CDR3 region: CSVEDRVWQDTEAFF. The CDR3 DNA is TGCAGCGTTGAAGACAGGGTATGGCAGGACACTGAAGCTTTCTTT.

The CDR3 sequence is CAWKSNEKLFF. CDR3 nucleotide sequence: TGTGCCTGGAAGAGTAATGAAAAACTGTTTTTT. V gene TRBV30 combines with J gene TRBJ1-4; D is unresolved. The V and J ends lost 4 bases and 4 bases respectively, with 4 bases between them. CDR3 length: 11 residues. Germline V gene sequence: CDR1 GTSNPN, CDR2 SVGIG (reference sequence). Supplemented by reference TRBV30 and TRBJ1-4, the full variable domain reads SQTIHQWPATLVQPVGSPLSLECTVEGTSNPNLYWYRQAAGRGLQLLFYSVGIGQISSEVPQNLSASRPQDRQFILSSKKLLLSDSGFYLCAWKSNEKLFFGSGTQLSVL.

As DNA, the CDR3 is TGCAGCGCGGACCCCGGGACAGGGATAATGAATGAGCAGTTCTTC. This encodes CSADPGTGIMNEQFF. The V call is TRBV29-1, the J call TRBJ2-1, with TRBD1 identical over 9 bases. The CDR3 runs 15 residues. V trimming: 7 bases; J trimming: 7 bases; junction bases outside the gene matches: 14. Germline assignment: CDR1 SQVTM and CDR2 ANQGSEA.

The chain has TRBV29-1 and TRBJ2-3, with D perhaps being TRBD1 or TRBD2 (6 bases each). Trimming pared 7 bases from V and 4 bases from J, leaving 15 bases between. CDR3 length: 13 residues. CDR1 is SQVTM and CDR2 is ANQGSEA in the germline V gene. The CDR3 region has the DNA TGCAGCGGGGGGGACAATCCGGCAGATACGCAGTATTTT. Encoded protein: CSGGDNPADTQYF.

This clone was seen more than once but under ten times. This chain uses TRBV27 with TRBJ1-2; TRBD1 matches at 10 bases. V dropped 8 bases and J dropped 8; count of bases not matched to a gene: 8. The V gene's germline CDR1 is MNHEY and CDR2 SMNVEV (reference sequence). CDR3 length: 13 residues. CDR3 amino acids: CASGWTGGNGYTF. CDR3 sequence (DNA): TGTGCCAGCGGATGGACAGGGGGTAACGGCTACACCTTC.

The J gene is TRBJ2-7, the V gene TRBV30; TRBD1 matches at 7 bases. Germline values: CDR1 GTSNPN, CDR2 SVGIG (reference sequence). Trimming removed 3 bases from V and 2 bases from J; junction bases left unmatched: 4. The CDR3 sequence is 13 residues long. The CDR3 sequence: CAWRGDSPYEQYF. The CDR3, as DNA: TGTGCCTGGAGGGGGGACAGTCCCTACGAGCAGTACTTC.

Here the CDR3 reads CASSEFSSQPQHF. DNA of the CDR3: TGTGCCAGCAGTGAATTTAGTTCCCAGCCCCAGCATTTT. The chain recombines TRBV25-1 with TRBJ1-5, with D unresolved. V lost 1 base and J 7 bases, leaving 8 bases between the germline ends. CDR1 MGHDK and CDR2 SYGVNS come from the germline V gene. The CDR3 length is 13 residues.

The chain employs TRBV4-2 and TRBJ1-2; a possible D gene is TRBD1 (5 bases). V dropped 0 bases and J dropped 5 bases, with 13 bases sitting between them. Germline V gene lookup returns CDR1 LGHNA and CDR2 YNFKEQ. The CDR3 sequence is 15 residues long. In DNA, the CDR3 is TGTGCCAGCAGCCAAGATATCGGGGGTCAATATGGCTACACCTTC. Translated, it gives CASSQDIGGQYGYTF.

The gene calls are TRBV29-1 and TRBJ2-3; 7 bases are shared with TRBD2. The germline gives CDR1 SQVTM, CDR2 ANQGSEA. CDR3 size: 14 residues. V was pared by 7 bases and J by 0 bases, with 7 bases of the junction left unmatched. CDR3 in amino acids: CSAAGAQSTDTQYF. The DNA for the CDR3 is TGCAGCGCCGCGGGAGCCCAGAGCACAGATACGCAGTATTTT.

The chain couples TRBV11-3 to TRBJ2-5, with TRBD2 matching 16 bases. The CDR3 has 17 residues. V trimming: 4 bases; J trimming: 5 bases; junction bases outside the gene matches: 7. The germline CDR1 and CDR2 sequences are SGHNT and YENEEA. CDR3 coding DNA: TGTGCCAGCAGCTCCGGGACTAGCGGGAGGGCCTTGGAGACCCAGTACTTC. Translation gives CASSSGTSGRALETQYF.

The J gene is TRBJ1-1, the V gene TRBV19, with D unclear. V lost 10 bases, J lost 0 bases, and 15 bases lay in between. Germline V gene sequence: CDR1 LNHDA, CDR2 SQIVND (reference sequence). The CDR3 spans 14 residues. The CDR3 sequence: CATYAGSVNTEAFF. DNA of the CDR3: TGTGCCACCTACGCGGGATCTGTGAACACTGAAGCTTTCTTT. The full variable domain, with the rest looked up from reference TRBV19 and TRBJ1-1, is DGGITQSPKYLFRKEGQNVTLSCEQNLNHDAMYWYRQDPGQGLRLIYYSQIVNDFQKGDIAEGYSVSREKKESFPLTVTSAQKNPTAFYLCATYAGSVNTEAFFGQGTRLTVV.

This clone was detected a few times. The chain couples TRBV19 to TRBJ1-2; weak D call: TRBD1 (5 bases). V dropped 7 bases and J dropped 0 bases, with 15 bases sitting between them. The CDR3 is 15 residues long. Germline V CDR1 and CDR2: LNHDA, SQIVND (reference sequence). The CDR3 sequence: CASTAPGTSNYGYTF. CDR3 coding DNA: TGTGCCAGTACCGCCCCGGGGACGTCTAACTATGGCTACACCTTC. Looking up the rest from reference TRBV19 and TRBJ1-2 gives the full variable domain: DGGITQSPKYLFRKEGQNVTLSCEQNLNHDAMYWYRQDPGQGLRLIYYSQIVNDFQKGDIAEGYSVSREKKESFPLTVTSAQKNPTAFYLCASTAPGTSNYGYTFGSGTRLTVV.

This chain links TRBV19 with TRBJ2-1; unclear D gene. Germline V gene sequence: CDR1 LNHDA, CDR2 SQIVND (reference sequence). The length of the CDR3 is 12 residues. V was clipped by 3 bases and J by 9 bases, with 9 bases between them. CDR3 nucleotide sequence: TGTGCCAGTAGTATGGGTCGCGGTGAGCAGTTCTTC. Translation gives CASSMGRGEQFF.

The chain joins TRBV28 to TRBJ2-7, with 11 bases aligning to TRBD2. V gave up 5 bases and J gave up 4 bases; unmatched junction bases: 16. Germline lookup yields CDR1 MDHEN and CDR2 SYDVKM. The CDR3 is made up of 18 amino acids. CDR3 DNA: TGTGCCAGCAGTCGTCGTCCCGGGACTAGCGGCAGAATGTACGAGCAGTACTTC. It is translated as CASSRRPGTSGRMYEQYF.

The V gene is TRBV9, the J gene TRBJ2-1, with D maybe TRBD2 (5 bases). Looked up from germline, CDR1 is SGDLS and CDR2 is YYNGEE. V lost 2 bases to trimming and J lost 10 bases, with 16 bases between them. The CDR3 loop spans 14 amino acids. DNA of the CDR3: TGTGCCAGCAGCGTTTTACTAGATGGCGGGGAGCAGTTCTTC. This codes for CASSVLLDGGEQFF.